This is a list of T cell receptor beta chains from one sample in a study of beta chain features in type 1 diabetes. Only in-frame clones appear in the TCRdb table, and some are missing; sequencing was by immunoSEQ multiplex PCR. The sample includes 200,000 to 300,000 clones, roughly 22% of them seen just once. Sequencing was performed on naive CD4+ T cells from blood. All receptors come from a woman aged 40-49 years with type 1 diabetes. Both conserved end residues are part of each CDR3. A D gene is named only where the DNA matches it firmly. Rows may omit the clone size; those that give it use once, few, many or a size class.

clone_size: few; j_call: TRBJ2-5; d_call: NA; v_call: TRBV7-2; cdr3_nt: TGTGCCAGCAGCTTAACTAGTAGGGAGACCCAGTACTTC; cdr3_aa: CASSLTSRETQYF
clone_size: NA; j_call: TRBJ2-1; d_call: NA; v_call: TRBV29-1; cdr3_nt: TGCAGCGTTGGTGAGAGGAATGAGCAGTTCTTC; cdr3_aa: CSVGERNEQFF
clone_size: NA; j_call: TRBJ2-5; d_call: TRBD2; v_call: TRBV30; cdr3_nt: TGTGCCTGGAGTGTAGGGCTAGCGGCAGGGGAGACCCAGTACTTC; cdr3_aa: CAWSVGLAAGETQYF
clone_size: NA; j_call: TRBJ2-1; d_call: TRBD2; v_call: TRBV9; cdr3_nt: TGTGCCAGCAGCGCCCTAGCGGGGGTGATTGATGAGCAGTTCTTC; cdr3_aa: CASSALAGVIDEQFF
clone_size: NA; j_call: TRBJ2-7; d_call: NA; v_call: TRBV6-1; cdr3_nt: TGTGCCAGCAGCGAATCACCGGACGGGGAGTTTGGCGAGCAGTACTTC; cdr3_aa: CASSESPDGEFGEQYF
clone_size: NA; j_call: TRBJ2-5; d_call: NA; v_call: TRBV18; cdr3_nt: TGTGCCAGCTCACCCCAGGGGCAAGAGACCCAGTACTTC; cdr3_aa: CASSPQGQETQYF
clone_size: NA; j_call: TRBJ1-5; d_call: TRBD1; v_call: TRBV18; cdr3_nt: TGTGCCAGCTCACCACTCCGGGACAGGGGGAATCAGCCCCAGCATTTT; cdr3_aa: CASSPLRDRGNQPQHF
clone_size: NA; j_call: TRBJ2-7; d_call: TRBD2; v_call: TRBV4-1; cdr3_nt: TGCGCCAGCAGCCTTAAAAGAGGGGAGGGGACCGAGCAGTACTTC; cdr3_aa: CASSLKRGEGTEQYF
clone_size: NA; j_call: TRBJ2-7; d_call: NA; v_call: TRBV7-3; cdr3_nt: TGTGCCAGCAGCTTTAGCAGATCCTACGAGCAGTACTTC; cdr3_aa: CASSFSRSYEQYF
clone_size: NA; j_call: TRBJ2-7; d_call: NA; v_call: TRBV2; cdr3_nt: TGTGCCAGCAGCGGAGACAGACGGTGGGAGCAGTACTTC; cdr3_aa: CASSGDRRWEQYF
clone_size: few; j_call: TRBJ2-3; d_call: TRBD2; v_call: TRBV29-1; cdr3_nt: TGCAGCGTGAGGACTAGCGGGACCACAGATACGCAGTATTTT; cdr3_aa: CSVRTSGTTDTQYF
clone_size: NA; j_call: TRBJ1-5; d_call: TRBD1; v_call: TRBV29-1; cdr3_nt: TGCAGCGCAAGACCTACAGGGGTTGATCAGCCCCAGCATTTT; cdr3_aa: CSARPTGVDQPQHF
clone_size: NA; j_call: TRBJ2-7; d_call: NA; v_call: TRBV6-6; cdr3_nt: TGTGCCTGCCGCGGGATAAAAAGCGGCGAGCAGTACTTC; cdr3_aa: CACRGIKSGEQYF
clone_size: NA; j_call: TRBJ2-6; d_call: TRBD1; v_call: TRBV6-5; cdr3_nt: TGTGCCAGCAGGCCGACAGGGTACGGGGCCAACGTCCTGACTTTC; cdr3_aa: CASRPTGYGANVLTF
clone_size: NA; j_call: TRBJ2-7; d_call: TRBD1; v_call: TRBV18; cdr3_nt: TGTGCCAGCTCACCACGACAGGGGATCTCCTACGAGCAGTACTTC; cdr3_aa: CASSPRQGISYEQYF
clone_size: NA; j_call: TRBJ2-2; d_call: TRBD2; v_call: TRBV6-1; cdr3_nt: TGTGCCATTGGGACTAGCGGGAACACCGGGGAGCTGTTTTTT; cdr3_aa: CAIGTSGNTGELFF
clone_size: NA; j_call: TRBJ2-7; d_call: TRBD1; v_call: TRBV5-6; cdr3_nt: TGTGCCAGCAGCAGGGACAGCACCTACGAGCAGTACTTC; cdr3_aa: CASSRDSTYEQYF
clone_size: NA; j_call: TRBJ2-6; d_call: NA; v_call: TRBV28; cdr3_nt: TGTGCCAGCAGTCCCGACAGCTCTGGGGCCAACGTCCTGACTTTC; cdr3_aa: CASSPDSSGANVLTF
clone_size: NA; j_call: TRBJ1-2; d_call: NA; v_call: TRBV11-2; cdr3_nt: TGTGCCAGCAGCTTAACACAGGTTTATGGCTACACCTTC; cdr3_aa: CASSLTQVYGYTF
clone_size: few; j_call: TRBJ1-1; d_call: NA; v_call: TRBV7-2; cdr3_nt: TGTGCCAGCAGCTTCCAGGGATCCACTGAAGCTTTCTTT; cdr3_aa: CASSFQGSTEAFF
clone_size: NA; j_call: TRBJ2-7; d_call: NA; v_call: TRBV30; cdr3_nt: TGTGCCTGGAGTGTTGTGTTATACGAGCAGTACTTC; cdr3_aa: CAWSVVLYEQYF
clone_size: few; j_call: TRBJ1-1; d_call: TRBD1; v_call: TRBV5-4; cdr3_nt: TGTGCCAGCAGCCGCCCGACAGGGAGTAACACTGAAGCTTTCTTT; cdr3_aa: CASSRPTGSNTEAFF
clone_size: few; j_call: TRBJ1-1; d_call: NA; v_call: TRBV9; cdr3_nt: TGTGCCAGCAGCGTAGAGGCCAGGGTGGCTGAAGCTTTCTTT; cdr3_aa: CASSVEARVAEAFF
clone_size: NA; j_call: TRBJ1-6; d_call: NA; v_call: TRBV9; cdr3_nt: TGTGCCAGCAGCGTAGGACAGGTTGGAAATTCACCCCTCCACTTT; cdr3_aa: CASSVGQVGNSPLHF
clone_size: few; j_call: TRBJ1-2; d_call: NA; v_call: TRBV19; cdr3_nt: TGTGCCAGTAGTGCGGTCAACGGAGGCTACACCTTC; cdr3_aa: CASSAVNGGYTF
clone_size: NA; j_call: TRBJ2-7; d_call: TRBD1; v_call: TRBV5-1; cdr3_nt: TGCGCCAGCAGCAACGGACAGGGAAGCTCCTACGAGCAGTACTTC; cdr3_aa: CASSNGQGSSYEQYF
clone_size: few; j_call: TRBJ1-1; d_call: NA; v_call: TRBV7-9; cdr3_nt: TGTGCCAGCAGCTTATCCGGGATCATGAACACTGAAGCTTTCTTT; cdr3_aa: CASSLSGIMNTEAFF
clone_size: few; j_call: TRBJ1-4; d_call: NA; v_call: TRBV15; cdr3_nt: TGTGCCACCCGCCCGGGGGGGGCAGAAGAAAAACTGTTTTTT; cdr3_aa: CATRPGGAEEKLFF
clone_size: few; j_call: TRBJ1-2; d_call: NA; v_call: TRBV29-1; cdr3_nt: TGCAGCGTTGAAAGGGGGTCGAACTATGGCTACACCTTC; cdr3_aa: CSVERGSNYGYTF
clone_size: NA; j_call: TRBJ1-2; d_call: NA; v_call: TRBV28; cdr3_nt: TGTGCCAGCAGCCAGGGATATGGCTACACCTTC; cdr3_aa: CASSQGYGYTF
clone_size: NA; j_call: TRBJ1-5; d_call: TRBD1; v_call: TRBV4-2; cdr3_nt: TGTGCCAGCAGCCAAGGGGGACAGGGAGATCAGCCCCAGCATTTT; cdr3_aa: CASSQGGQGDQPQHF